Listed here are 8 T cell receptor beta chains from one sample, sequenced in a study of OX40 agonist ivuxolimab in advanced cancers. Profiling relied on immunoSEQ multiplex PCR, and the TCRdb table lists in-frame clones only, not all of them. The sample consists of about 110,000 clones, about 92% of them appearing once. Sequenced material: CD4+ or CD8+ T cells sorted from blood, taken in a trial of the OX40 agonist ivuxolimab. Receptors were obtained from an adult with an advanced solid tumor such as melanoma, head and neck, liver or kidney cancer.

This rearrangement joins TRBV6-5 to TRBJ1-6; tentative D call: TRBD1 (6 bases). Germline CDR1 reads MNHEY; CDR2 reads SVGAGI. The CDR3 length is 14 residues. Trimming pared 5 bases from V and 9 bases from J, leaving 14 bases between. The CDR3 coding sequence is TGTGCCAGCAGTGCCTACAGGGTGGCTTCACCCCTCCACTTT. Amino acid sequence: CASSAYRVASPLHF.

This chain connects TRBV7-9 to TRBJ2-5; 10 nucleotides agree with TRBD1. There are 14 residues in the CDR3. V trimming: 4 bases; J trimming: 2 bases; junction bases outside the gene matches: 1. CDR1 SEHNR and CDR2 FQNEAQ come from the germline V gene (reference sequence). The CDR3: CASSSGQGQETQYF. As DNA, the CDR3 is TGTGCCAGCAGCTCGGGACAGGGGCAAGAGACCCAGTACTTC.

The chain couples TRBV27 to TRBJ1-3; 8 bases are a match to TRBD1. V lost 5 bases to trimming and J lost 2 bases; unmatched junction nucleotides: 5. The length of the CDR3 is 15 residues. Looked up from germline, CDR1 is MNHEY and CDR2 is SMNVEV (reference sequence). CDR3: CASSRGQGTGNTIYF. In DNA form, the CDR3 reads TGTGCCAGCAGTCGTGGACAGGGAACTGGAAACACCATATATTTT.

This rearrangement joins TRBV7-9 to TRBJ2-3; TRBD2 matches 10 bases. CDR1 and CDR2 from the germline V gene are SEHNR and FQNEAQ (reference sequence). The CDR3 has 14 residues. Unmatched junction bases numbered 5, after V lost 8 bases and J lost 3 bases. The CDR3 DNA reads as TGTGCCAGCCGACCGGGACTAGCGACAGATACGCAGTATTTT. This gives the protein CASRPGLATDTQYF.

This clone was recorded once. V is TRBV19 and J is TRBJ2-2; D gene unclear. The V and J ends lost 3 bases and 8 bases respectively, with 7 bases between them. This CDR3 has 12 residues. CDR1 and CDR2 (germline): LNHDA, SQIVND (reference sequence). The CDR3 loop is CASSMASGELFF. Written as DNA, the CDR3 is TGTGCCAGTAGTATGGCGAGTGGGGAGCTGTTTTTT.

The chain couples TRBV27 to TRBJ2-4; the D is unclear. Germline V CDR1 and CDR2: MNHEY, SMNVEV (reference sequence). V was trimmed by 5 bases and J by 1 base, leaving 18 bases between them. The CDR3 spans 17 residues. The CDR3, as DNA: TGTGCCAGCAGTCCCCGCGTAGGTGGGGTGGCCAAAAACATTCAGTACTTC. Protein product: CASSPRVGGVAKNIQYF.

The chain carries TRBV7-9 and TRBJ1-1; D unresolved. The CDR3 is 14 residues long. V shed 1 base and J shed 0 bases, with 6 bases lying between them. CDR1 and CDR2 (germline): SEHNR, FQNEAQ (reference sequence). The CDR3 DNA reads TGTGCCAGCAGCTTAGTAAACTTGAACACTGAAGCTTTCTTT. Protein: CASSLVNLNTEAFF.

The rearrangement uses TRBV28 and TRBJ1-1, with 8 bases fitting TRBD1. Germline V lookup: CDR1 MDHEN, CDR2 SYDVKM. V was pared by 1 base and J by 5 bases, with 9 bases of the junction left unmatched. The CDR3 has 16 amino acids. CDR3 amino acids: CASSLYWTGRRTEAFF. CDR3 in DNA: TGTGCCAGCAGTTTATACTGGACAGGGAGGAGGACTGAAGCTTTCTTT.